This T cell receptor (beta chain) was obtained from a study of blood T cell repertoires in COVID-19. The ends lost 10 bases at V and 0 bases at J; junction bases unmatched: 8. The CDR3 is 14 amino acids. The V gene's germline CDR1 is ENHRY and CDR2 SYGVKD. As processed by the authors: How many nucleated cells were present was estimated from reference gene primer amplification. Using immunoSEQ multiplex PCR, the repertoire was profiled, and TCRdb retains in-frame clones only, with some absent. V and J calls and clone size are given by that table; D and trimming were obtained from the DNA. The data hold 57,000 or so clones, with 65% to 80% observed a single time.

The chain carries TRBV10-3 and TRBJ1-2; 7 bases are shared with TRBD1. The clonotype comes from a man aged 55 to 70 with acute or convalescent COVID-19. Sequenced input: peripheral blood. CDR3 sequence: CATGTARSNYGYTF. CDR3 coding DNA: TGTGCCACAGGGACAGCGCGCTCTAACTATGGCTACACCTTC.